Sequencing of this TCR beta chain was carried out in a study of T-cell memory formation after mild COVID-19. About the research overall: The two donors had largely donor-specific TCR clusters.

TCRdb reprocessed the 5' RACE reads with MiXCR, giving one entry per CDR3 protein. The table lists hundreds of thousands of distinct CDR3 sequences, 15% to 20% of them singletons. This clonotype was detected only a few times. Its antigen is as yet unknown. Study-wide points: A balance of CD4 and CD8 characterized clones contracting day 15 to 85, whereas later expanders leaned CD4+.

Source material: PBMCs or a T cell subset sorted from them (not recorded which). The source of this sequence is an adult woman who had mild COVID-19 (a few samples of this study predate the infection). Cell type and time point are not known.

CDR3 sequence (DNA): TGTGCCAGCAGTTTACTGAAGGGACGGCACGAGCAGTACTTC. It specifies CASSLLKGRHEQYF. The chain uses TRBV12-3 or TRBV12-4 and TRBJ2-7, with D tentatively TRBD1 or TRBD2 (5 bases each). The CDR3 loop spans 14 amino acids. The V end was cut by 2 bases, the J end by 5 bases, with 13 bases between.